This T cell receptor (beta chain) emerged from a study of T cell clones after liver transplantation. Study overall: Apart from three HCV-positive recipients, transplants were for non-autoimmune, non-viral reasons. Study-wide results and caveats: Circulating graft-donor-reactive CD4 TCRbeta sequences fell significantly post-transplant in most of the 8 subjects.

The CDR3 totals 14 residues. Germline V gene data show CDR1 as SGHNT and CDR2 as YENEEA. V lost 8 bases to trimming and J lost 3 bases; unmatched junction nucleotides: 7. Using immunoSEQ multiplex PCR, the repertoire was profiled, and TCRdb retains in-frame clones only, with some absent. This sample has tens of thousands of clones, with about nine tenths found just once. With regard to this clone: What it recognizes is unknown.

The material was CD4+ T cells from blood, obtained before liver transplant. This sequence was found in a human donor who received a liver transplant. The J gene is TRBJ2-7, the V gene TRBV11-3; 10 nucleotides match TRBD1. CDR3 loop: CASGGTGAYYEQYF. For the CDR3, the DNA is TGTGCCAGCGGAGGGACAGGGGCCTACTACGAGCAGTACTTC.